Listed below are T cell receptor beta chains from one sample, sequenced in a study of cytomegalovirus exposure and HLA in healthy donors. The protocol was immunoSEQ multiplex PCR, while the TCRdb copy is restricted to in-frame clones and leaves out a portion. Altogether 150,000 to 250,000 clones are present, 70% to 85% being singletons, with the ten largest covering roughly 4.5%. The sample was PBMCs. The receptors were sampled from a woman in her 30s in good health and CMV-seropositive. Both conserved end residues are part of each CDR3. Fields, in order: CDR3 DNA, CDR3 protein, clone size, J gene, V gene, D gene. The D gene is left open where the match is weak. Clone size is not always given. Where it is, it says once, few, many or a class for expanded clones.

TGTGCCAGCAGCTTATACCCGCGGGGGCGGGGGGGCCGAGAGACCCAGTACTTC,CASSLYPRGRGGRETQYF,-,TRBJ2-5,TRBV7-8,TRBD2
TGTGCCAGCAGCTTATTTCAGGGAGGTGAGACCCAGTACTTC,CASSLFQGGETQYF,-,TRBJ2-5,TRBV7-2,-
TGTGCCAGCAGCAACCTTCGGGGGTTTTTTTTGTATCAGCCCCAGCATTTT,CASSNLRGFFLYQPQHF,-,TRBJ1-5,TRBV21-1,-
TGTGCCAGCAGCTTAGGGCCTAGTGGTGGAAAACTGTTTTTT,CASSLGPSGGKLFF,-,TRBJ1-4,TRBV7-2,-
TGTGCCAGCTCACCAGAGACAGGGTCGTACACCTTC,CASSPETGSYTF,-,TRBJ1-2,TRBV18,TRBD1
TGTGCCAGCAGCGGAGCTCTAGCGGTAGGTTGGGATGAGCAGTTCTTC,CASSGALAVGWDEQFF,-,TRBJ2-1,TRBV9,TRBD2
TGTGCCAGCAGCCCTGTTTTGCGCGAGGGGGCGGATGGCTACACCTTC,CASSPVLREGADGYTF,-,TRBJ1-2,TRBV27,TRBD1
TGTGCCATCAGCGAGGGTGACAGGAACTGGGGAGGGCACGAGCAGTACTTC,CAISEGDRNWGGHEQYF,-,TRBJ2-7,TRBV10-3,-
TGCGCCAGCAGCCACCATTTGCGGGGGGCGAGTTATGGCTACACCTTC,CASSHHLRGASYGYTF,-,TRBJ1-2,TRBV4-1,-
TGTGCCAGCAGCTCTCTAGCCGGGAGCTCCTACAATGAGCAGTTCTTC,CASSSLAGSSYNEQFF,-,TRBJ2-1,TRBV7-2,-
TGTGCCAGCAGTGAAGCGCTTAGCGGGAGCTCAAGCTACGAGCAGTACTTC,CASSEALSGSSSYEQYF,-,TRBJ2-7,TRBV2,TRBD2
TGTGCCAGCTCACGCGGCGGGGGGGCGCCCCAGCATTTT,CASSRGGGAPQHF,-,TRBJ1-5,TRBV18,-
TGTGCCAGCAGCCTTTTCCGGGACAGGGGGGACTATGGCTACACCTTC,CASSLFRDRGDYGYTF,-,TRBJ1-2,TRBV5-6,TRBD1
TGTGCCAGCAGTTCGTTGGGGACTAGCGGGTACGAGCAGTACTTC,CASSSLGTSGYEQYF,once,TRBJ2-7,TRBV2,TRBD2
TGTGCCAGCACGCCCACGGGAGATGAGGTGCGAGAGACCCAGTACTTC,CASTPTGDEVRETQYF,-,TRBJ2-5,TRBV11-3,-
TGTGCCAGCAGTGCGGGACAGGACTATGGCTACACCTTC,CASSAGQDYGYTF,few,TRBJ1-2,TRBV2,TRBD1
TGCACCAGCAGCCACGATTCATCAAGGACAGGGGACTATGGCTACACCTTC,CTSSHDSSRTGDYGYTF,-,TRBJ1-2,TRBV1,-
TGTGCCAGCAGCTTGGATCGCCGAGGCGAGCAGTACTTC,CASSLDRRGEQYF,-,TRBJ2-7,TRBV5-4,-
TGTGCCATCAACGAGCGGGAGGGCGCCGAGCAGTACTTC,CAINEREGAEQYF,-,TRBJ2-7,TRBV10-3,TRBD2
TGTGCCACCAGCCCAAGACAGGGTCAATTCCAAGAGACCCAGTACTTC,CATSPRQGQFQETQYF,-,TRBJ2-5,TRBV15,TRBD1
TGTGCCAGCAGTTTAGGGGGGACGCCTAACTATGGCTACACCTTC,CASSLGGTPNYGYTF,-,TRBJ1-2,TRBV27,-
TGTGCCAGCAGAGAGAAGCTAGCGGGGAGTGAGCAGTTCTTC,CASREKLAGSEQFF,-,TRBJ2-1,TRBV4-2,TRBD2
TGCGCCAGCAGCCAAGGGACGGACAGGGCACGAGAGACCCAGTACTTC,CASSQGTDRARETQYF,few,TRBJ2-5,TRBV4-3,TRBD1
TGTGCCAGCAGTACATCGGGACAGGGCTACAATGAGCAGTTCTTC,CASSTSGQGYNEQFF,-,TRBJ2-1,TRBV27,TRBD1
TGTGCCATCAGTGAGTCGGTAGGACTAGACGATGAGCAGTTCTTC,CAISESVGLDDEQFF,-,TRBJ2-1,TRBV10-3,TRBD2
TGTGCCAGCTCAACGACTAGCGGTGGGGAGTCCGAGCAGTACTTC,CASSTTSGGESEQYF,-,TRBJ2-7,TRBV18,TRBD2
TGTGCCAGTACCAATCCGAACTTAAATCAGCCCCAGCATTTT,CASTNPNLNQPQHF,-,TRBJ1-5,TRBV19,-
TGTGCCACCAGCAGAGATGCTCAGGGTTATGGCTACACCTTC,CATSRDAQGYGYTF,-,TRBJ1-2,TRBV15,-
TGTGCCAGCAGTTTATCAGAGGGGGCGGGCACTGAAGCTTTCTTT,CASSLSEGAGTEAFF,-,TRBJ1-1,TRBV27,TRBD1
TGTGCCAGCAGTGAAAGGGGTAGACTAGCGGCCCGTAGGCAGTACTTC,CASSERGRLAARRQYF,few,TRBJ2-7,TRBV6-1,TRBD2
TGTGCCAGCAGCGTTGGGGGCCTGGGTCAGCCCCAGCATTTT,CASSVGGLGQPQHF,-,TRBJ1-5,TRBV7-6,-
TGTGCCAGTAGTATCGACAGGGGGCCCTACGAGCAGTACTTC,CASSIDRGPYEQYF,once,TRBJ2-7,TRBV19,TRBD1
TGTGCCAGTAGTCCCCTTTCTACCGCCTACAATGAGCAGTTCTTC,CASSPLSTAYNEQFF,-,TRBJ2-1,TRBV19,-
TGTGCCAGCAGCCGGGGGGAGAACACTGAAGCTTTCTTT,CASSRGENTEAFF,few,TRBJ1-1,TRBV5-6,-
TGTGCCAGCAGTTTGGCAGGGTCATATGGCTACACCTTC,CASSLAGSYGYTF,-,TRBJ1-2,TRBV27,-
TGTGCCAGCTCACCGAGGGGGCCCCCCACAGATACGCAGTATTTT,CASSPRGPPTDTQYF,-,TRBJ2-3,TRBV18,TRBD1
TGTGCCAGCAGCCGAGGAGGGGGGGGACGTGAGCAGTTCTTC,CASSRGGGGREQFF,-,TRBJ2-1,TRBV5-6,-
TGTGCCAGCTCACCAGGGGGCAACGAGCAGTACTTC,CASSPGGNEQYF,few,TRBJ2-7,TRBV18,-
TGTGCCAGCAGCCCTCTCAACACTGAAGCTTTCTTT,CASSPLNTEAFF,-,TRBJ1-1,TRBV7-9,-
TGCAGCGTTGTATCCAGGGGGGTTGGCTATGGCTACACCTTC,CSVVSRGVGYGYTF,-,TRBJ1-2,TRBV29-1,TRBD1
TGCAGTGCTTTAGCGGGCTACGAGCAGTACTTC,CSALAGYEQYF,-,TRBJ2-7,TRBV20-1,TRBD2
TGTGCCAGTAGTATGCTCCCTAGCGGGGCCGGTACGCAGTATTTT,CASSMLPSGAGTQYF,-,TRBJ2-3,TRBV19,TRBD2
TGTGCCAGCAGCCCCCGAGGGCAGGGGGCCTACAATGAGCAGTTCTTC,CASSPRGQGAYNEQFF,-,TRBJ2-1,TRBV9,TRBD1
TGTGCCAGCAGTTACTCGCCCCCAAAGCGCTATGGCTACACCTTC,CASSYSPPKRYGYTF,-,TRBJ1-2,TRBV6-5,-
TGCGCCAGCAGCGTCGACAGGGGGCACTCCTACGAGCAGTACTTC,CASSVDRGHSYEQYF,once,TRBJ2-7,TRBV5-1,TRBD1
TGTGCCAGCAGTTACTCGGTAGGGGTCCAGCCCCAGCATTTT,CASSYSVGVQPQHF,-,TRBJ1-5,TRBV6-5,-
TGTGCCAGCAGTTACTCAGGGGGTAGTAATTCACCCCTCCACTTT,CASSYSGGSNSPLHF,-,TRBJ1-6,TRBV6-6,-
TGTGCCAGTAGTATAACGCAGGTAACAGATACGCAGTATTTT,CASSITQVTDTQYF,-,TRBJ2-3,TRBV19,-
TGTGCCAGCAGCCAGAACAGGGCCGGGGAGCTGTTTTTT,CASSQNRAGELFF,-,TRBJ2-2,TRBV7-7,-
TGTGCCAGCAGCAAATCCCCAGGGGGCGGAAACATTCAGTACTTC,CASSKSPGGGNIQYF,once,TRBJ2-4,TRBV21-1,-
TGCGCCAGCAGCCCCCCGGGGGGCCCATACAATGAGCAGTTCTTC,CASSPPGGPYNEQFF,-,TRBJ2-1,TRBV5-1,-